The rows below give T cell receptor beta chains drawn from one sample of a study of T cells in Graves' hyperthyroidism and ophthalmopathy. TCRdb recomputed calls from the multiplex PCR reads with MiXCR, one row per CDR3 protein. The data hold hundreds of thousands of distinct CDR3 sequences, with roughly 15% observed a single time. The material sequenced was blood. The receptors were sampled from a woman in her sixties or seventies with Graves' ophthalmopathy. Both conserved end residues are part of each CDR3. A D gene is named only where the DNA matches it firmly. Size is stated for part of the rows, as once, few or many counts, or as a class when the clone is expanded.

v_call: TRBV11-2; clone_size: many; j_call: TRBJ2-1; d_call: TRBD2; cdr3_aa: CASSASGTYNEQFF; cdr3_nt: TGTGCCAGCAGCGCTAGCGGGACCTACAATGAGCAGTTCTTC
v_call: TRBV28; clone_size: many; j_call: TRBJ2-3; d_call: .; cdr3_aa: CASSLLGGSDTPPFTQYF; cdr3_nt: TGTGCCAGCAGTTTACTCGGAGGGAGCGACACCCCCCCCTTTACGCAGTATTTT
v_call: TRBV18; clone_size: many; j_call: TRBJ2-7; d_call: TRBD1; cdr3_aa: CASSSTGGPLYEQYF; cdr3_nt: TGTGCCAGCTCGTCGACAGGGGGACCCCTTTACGAGCAGTACTTC
v_call: TRBV5-6; clone_size: .; j_call: TRBJ2-6; d_call: .; cdr3_aa: CASSSMLGGANVLTF; cdr3_nt: TGTGCCAGCAGCTCGATGCTGGGTGGGGCCAACGTCCTGACTTTC
v_call: TRBV12-3/TRBV12-4; clone_size: .; j_call: TRBJ1-2; d_call: TRBD1; cdr3_aa: CASSLVAGTGVGRYGYTF; cdr3_nt: TGTGCCAGCAGTTTAGTTGCCGGGACAGGGGTAGGACGGTATGGCTACACCTTC
v_call: TRBV9; clone_size: .; j_call: TRBJ2-2; d_call: .; cdr3_aa: CASSVARASPGELFF; cdr3_nt: TGTGCCAGCAGCGTAGCGAGGGCATCCCCCGGGGAGCTGTTTTTT
v_call: TRBV10-3; clone_size: .; j_call: TRBJ2-4; d_call: TRBD1; cdr3_aa: CAISPGTATGIQYF; cdr3_nt: TGTGCCATCAGTCCCGGGACAGCTACCGGCATTCAGTACTTC
v_call: TRBV20-1; clone_size: .; j_call: TRBJ1-6; d_call: TRBD1; cdr3_aa: CSAPDRKSSYNSPLHF; cdr3_nt: TGCAGTGCTCCGGACAGGAAGAGCTCCTATAATTCACCCCTCCACTTT
v_call: TRBV6-1; clone_size: many; j_call: TRBJ2-7; d_call: .; cdr3_aa: CASDLGIVSYEQYF; cdr3_nt: TGTGCCAGCGACCTGGGGATCGTCTCCTACGAGCAGTACTTC
v_call: TRBV7-9; clone_size: many; j_call: TRBJ2-7; d_call: .; cdr3_aa: CASSAGAGSSYEQYF; cdr3_nt: TGTGCCAGCAGCGCCGGGGCGGGAAGCTCCTACGAGCAGTACTTC
v_call: TRBV29-1; clone_size: many; j_call: TRBJ2-3; d_call: .; cdr3_aa: CSVSGGSFPDTQYF; cdr3_nt: TGCAGCGTTTCGGGTGGGAGTTTCCCAGATACGCAGTATTTT
v_call: TRBV7-8; clone_size: few; j_call: TRBJ2-5; d_call: .; cdr3_aa: CASSPFRVQETQYF; cdr3_nt: TGTGCCAGCAGCCCCTTTCGGGTTCAAGAGACCCAGTACTTC
v_call: TRBV5-1; clone_size: .; j_call: TRBJ2-7; d_call: TRBD2; cdr3_aa: CASSLSPLAGGNSYEQYF; cdr3_nt: TGCGCCAGCAGCTTGTCTCCTCTAGCGGGAGGGAACTCCTACGAGCAGTACTTC
v_call: TRBV5-1; clone_size: .; j_call: TRBJ2-6; d_call: TRBD1; cdr3_aa: CASSSGQGASGANVLTF; cdr3_nt: TGCGCCAGCAGCTCGGGACAGGGGGCTTCTGGGGCCAACGTCCTGACTTTC
v_call: TRBV13; clone_size: many; j_call: TRBJ2-7; d_call: TRBD2; cdr3_aa: CAGGLAGPLDSEQYF; cdr3_nt: TGTGCCGGGGGACTAGCGGGACCCCTAGACAGCGAGCAGTACTTC
v_call: TRBV6-1; clone_size: few; j_call: TRBJ2-3; d_call: TRBD1; cdr3_aa: CATGPRTGYTQYF; cdr3_nt: TGTGCCACAGGGCCACGGACAGGGTATACGCAGTATTTT
v_call: TRBV12-3/TRBV12-4; clone_size: many; j_call: TRBJ1-1; d_call: .; cdr3_aa: CASSFSGDTEAFF; cdr3_nt: TGTGCCAGCAGTTTCAGTGGTGATACTGAAGCTTTCTTT
v_call: TRBV28; clone_size: few; j_call: TRBJ2-7; d_call: TRBD2; cdr3_aa: CASSPSGLANYEQYF; cdr3_nt: TGTGCCAGCAGTCCCTCGGGACTAGCGAACTACGAGCAGTACTTC
v_call: TRBV3-1; clone_size: many; j_call: TRBJ2-1; d_call: .; cdr3_aa: CASSQEPGVPPNNEQFF; cdr3_nt: TGTGCCAGCAGCCAAGAACCTGGAGTGCCCCCTAACAATGAGCAGTTCTTC
v_call: TRBV5-1; clone_size: .; j_call: TRBJ2-1; d_call: TRBD2; cdr3_aa: CASSLEGLAANEQFF; cdr3_nt: TGCGCCAGCAGCTTGGAGGGACTAGCGGCTAATGAGCAGTTCTTC
v_call: TRBV28; clone_size: many; j_call: TRBJ1-2; d_call: TRBD1; cdr3_aa: CASSPTGAGYTF; cdr3_nt: TGTGCCAGCAGCCCGACAGGGGCTGGGTACACCTTC
v_call: TRBV12-5; clone_size: few; j_call: TRBJ2-3; d_call: .; cdr3_aa: CASGTGGNTDTQYF; cdr3_nt: TGTGCTAGTGGTACTGGTGGAAACACAGATACGCAGTATTTT
v_call: TRBV5-1; clone_size: many; j_call: TRBJ2-7; d_call: TRBD2; cdr3_aa: CASSPGAGGSYEQYF; cdr3_nt: TGCGCCAGCAGCCCGGGGGCGGGAGGATCCTACGAGCAGTACTTC